The 9 T cell receptor beta chains reported below all come from one sample, sequenced in a study of cytomegalovirus exposure and HLA in healthy donors. Use of 60 Vbeta and 13 Jbeta primers characterized the PCR. Libraries were prepared by immunoSEQ multiplex PCR; TCRdb keeps only in-frame clonotypes and omits some of them. The sample lists about 110,000 clones; around 73% were seen once. The sequenced material came from PBMCs. Receptor source: a man aged 35-49 years in good health and CMV-seronegative.

This chain links TRBV19 with TRBJ2-5, with 7 bases lining up with TRBD1. The J call may be in error: the DNA end matches TRBJ2-7 better. The CDR3 is made up of 15 amino acids. Germline CDR1 is LNHDA and CDR2 is SQIVND (reference sequence). This CDR3 is CASSLSRDSSYEQYF. Written as DNA, the CDR3 is TGTGCCAGTAGTCTATCCCGGGACAGCTCCTACGAGCAGTACTTC.

This chain joins TRBV6-5 and TRBJ2-7, with TRBD1 matching over 10 bases. Germline CDR1 reads MNHEY; CDR2 reads SVGAGI. The J segment lost 2 bases and the V segment lost 0 bases, leaving 4 bases of the junction unmatched. The CDR3 has 16 amino acids. The CDR3 sequence is CASSYSVGTGAYEQYF. In DNA form, the CDR3 reads TGTGCCAGCAGTTACTCAGTAGGGACAGGGGCCTACGAGCAGTACTTC.

This chain connects TRBV7-8 to TRBJ2-2; TRBD2 matches 12 bases. The germline V gene encodes CDR1 SGHVS and CDR2 FQNEAQ. CDR3 length: 21 residues. Trimming removed 3 bases from V and 3 bases from J; junction bases left unmatched: 17. CDR3 coding DNA: TGTGCCAGCAGCTTGCCGACCACTCTAGCGGGGGGGCCTCGTCACACCGGGGAGCTGTTTTTT. Its protein is CASSLPTTLAGGPRHTGELFF. Filled out from reference TRBV7-8 and TRBJ2-2, the complete variable domain reads GAGVSQSPRYKVAKRGQDVALRCDPISGHVSLFWYQQALGQGPEFLTYFQNEAQLDKSGLPSDRFFAERPEGSVSTLKIQRTQQEDSAVYLCASSLPTTLAGGPRHTGELFFGEGSRLTVL.

This clone is a singleton in its sample. The J gene is TRBJ1-1, the V gene TRBV5-1, with 10 nucleotides matching TRBD1. CDR3 length: 16 residues. From germline, CDR1 is SGHRS and CDR2 YFSETQ. The V segment lost 2 bases and the J segment 0 bases; nucleotides outside the gene matches: 4. The CDR3, as DNA: TGCGCCAGCAGCTTAGGGACAGGGGCGATGAACACTGAAGCTTTCTTT. This sequence encodes CASSLGTGAMNTEAFF.

The chain employs TRBV4-2 and TRBJ2-1; 9 nucleotides line up with TRBD2. This CDR3 region has 18 residues. Germline CDR1 and CDR2: LGHNA and YNFKEQ. V lost 1 base, J lost 6 bases, and 13 bases stayed unmatched. CDR3 sequence reads: CASSQVPAAGGQLNEQFF. The CDR3, as DNA: TGTGCCAGCAGCCAAGTCCCAGCAGCGGGGGGTCAACTCAATGAGCAGTTCTTC.

The chain is built from TRBV5-6 and TRBJ1-2; weak D call: TRBD1 (5 bases). V was shortened by 4 bases and J by 7 bases, with 17 bases between the two germline ends. This CDR3 has 14 amino acids. CDR1 SGHDT and CDR2 YYEEEE come from the germline V gene. The CDR3 coding sequence is TGTGCCAGCAGCCGCCAGGGCGGGGGGTTTGGCTACACCTTC. Its protein product is CASSRQGGGFGYTF.

In this sample, this clone turned up a few times. This rearrangement joins TRBV11-2 to TRBJ2-1; the D gene is possibly TRBD2 (6 bases). Germline assignment: CDR1 SGHAT and CDR2 FQNNGV. V was pared by 3 bases and J by 9 bases, with 18 bases between. The CDR3 covers 15 residues. CDR3 DNA sequence: TGTGCCAGCAGCTTTTCGGGGGAGGTGGGCGGTGAGCAGTTCTTC. Its protein product is CASSFSGEVGGEQFF.

This rearrangement joins TRBV7-3 to TRBJ2-5, with TRBD2 as a possible D gene (6 bases). This CDR3 is 15 amino acids long. Germline V gene lookup returns CDR1 SGHTA and CDR2 FQGTGA. V lost 5 bases and J 4 bases, leaving 17 bases between the germline ends. Here the CDR3 reads CASSPTLGTPETQYF. CDR3 bases: TGTGCCAGCAGCCCGACCCTAGGGACTCCAGAGACCCAGTACTTC. The full variable domain, with the rest looked up from reference TRBV7-3 and TRBJ2-5, is GAGVSQTPSNKVTEKGKYVELRCDPISGHTALYWYRQSLGQGPEFLIYFQGTGAADDSGLPNDRFFAVRPEGSVSTLKIQRTERGDSAVYLCASSPTLGTPETQYFGPGTRLLVL.

The chain recombines TRBV28 with TRBJ2-6; TRBD2 might be the D (5 bases). The germline V and J ends were trimmed by 6 bases and 1 base, with 19 bases remaining between them. The CDR3 loop spans 18 amino acids. Germline lookup yields CDR1 MDHEN and CDR2 SYDVKM. DNA of the CDR3: TGTGCCAGCAGGGCCGTAGGGAGCGAGAGATCTGGGGCCAACGTCCTGACTTTC. Protein sequence: CASRAVGSERSGANVLTF.